The rows below give T cell receptor beta chains drawn from one sample of a study of regulatory T cells in long-lasting Graves disease. TCRdb re-derived calls from the multiplex PCR reads in MiXCR, one entry per CDR3 protein. The sample records just over 600,000 distinct CDR3 sequences, 15% to 20% being singletons. This sample was shared with a second study, whose subject was T cells in Graves' hyperthyroidism and ophthalmopathy.

This specimen was peripheral blood mononuclear cells (PBMCs), taken at new diagnosis, from a patient treated with antithyroid drugs. The receptors originated from a woman in her twenties or thirties with Graves disease. The CDR3 runs from the conserved cysteine through the conserved F or W. D genes are given only for firm matches. Clone size is not always given. Where it is, it says once, few, many or a class for expanded clones.

-	TRBV12-3/TRBV12-4	TRBJ2-2	15	many	CASSSRGALTGELFF	TGTGCCAGCAGTTCTCGTGGGGCCCTCACCGGGGAGCTGTTTTTT
TRBD1	TRBV20-1	TRBJ1-5	13	-	CSARETGDQPQHF	TGCAGTGCTAGGGAAACAGGGGATCAGCCCCAGCATTTT
-	TRBV30	TRBJ2-1	12	few	CAWSGSGVEQFF	TGTGCCTGGAGTGGGAGCGGTGTTGAGCAGTTCTTC
TRBD2	TRBV20-1	TRBJ2-3	16	-	CSAVLAGVGSTDTQYF	TGCAGTGCCGTCCTAGCGGGAGTTGGAAGCACAGATACGCAGTATTTT
-	TRBV3-1	TRBJ1-5	13	few	CASSQSRYQPQHF	TGTGCCAGCAGCCAATCGCGATATCAGCCCCAGCATTTT
-	TRBV6-5	TRBJ1-2	14	many	CASSYSAGPYGYTF	TGTGCCAGCAGTTACTCGGCGGGGCCTTATGGCTACACCTTC
TRBD2	TRBV20-1	TRBJ2-7	14	few	CSAERTSGTYEQYF	TGCAGTGCCGAACGGACTAGCGGGACATACGAGCAGTACTTC
TRBD1	TRBV6-1	TRBJ2-5	13	-	CAESRQGGETQYF	TGTGCAGAGAGCCGACAGGGCGGGGAGACCCAGTACTTC
-	TRBV7-2	TRBJ2-2	18	few	CASSLDPWASRNTGELFF	TGTGCCAGCAGCTTAGACCCCTGGGCTAGCAGGAACACCGGGGAGCTGTTTTTT
-	TRBV30	TRBJ1-1	11	many	CAWSGFTEAFF	TGTGCCTGGAGTGGATTCACTGAAGCTTTCTTT
TRBD1	TRBV15	TRBJ1-5	15	many	CATSGTGQGWQPQHF	TGTGCCACCAGCGGAACAGGACAGGGCTGGCAGCCCCAGCATTTT
-	TRBV20-1	TRBJ2-6	14	few	CSARGEPGANVLTF	TGCAGTGCCCGCGGCGAGCCTGGGGCCAACGTCCTGACTTTC
-	TRBV28	TRBJ2-3	17	many	CASSLALEGLATDTQYF	TGTGCCAGCAGTTTAGCACTTGAGGGTCTAGCGACCGATACGCAGTATTTT
-	TRBV19	TRBJ1-3	16	-	CASRDRGTSSGNTIYF	TGTGCCAGTAGGGACCGGGGAACGAGCTCTGGAAACACCATATATTTT
TRBD2	TRBV19	TRBJ2-4	20	once	CASSPYRPGLAVLAKNIQYF	TGTGCCAGTAGTCCTTACCGGCCGGGACTAGCGGTATTAGCCAAAAACATTCAGTACTTC
-	TRBV6-1	TRBJ1-2	12	few	CASRSGARGYTF	TGTGCCAGCAGGTCCGGGGCCAGGGGCTACACCTTC
TRBD1	TRBV20-1	TRBJ1-5	16	many	CSARRLQGGLYQPQHF	TGCAGTGCCAGACGCCTACAGGGGGGTCTGTATCAGCCCCAGCATTTT
-	TRBV28	TRBJ2-6	13	many	CASWASGANVLTF	TGTGCCAGCTGGGCATCTGGGGCCAACGTCCTGACTTTC
-	TRBV19	TRBJ1-1	14	-	CTSSVTGQNTEAFF	TGTACCAGTAGTGTGACAGGCCAGAACACTGAAGCTTTCTTT
-	TRBV7-7	TRBJ2-7	14	-	CASSLTSSSYEQYF	TGTGCTAGCAGCTTAACTTCAAGCTCCTACGAGCAGTACTTC
TRBD1	TRBV5-1	TRBJ1-1	17	-	CASSLRGTGGAFTEAFF	TGCGCCAGCAGCTTGAGGGGCACAGGGGGCGCGTTCACTGAAGCTTTCTTT
-	TRBV7-9	TRBJ2-1	14	many	CASSLDLALGEQFF	TGTGCCAGCAGCTTAGACCTGGCACTGGGTGAGCAGTTCTTC
-	TRBV20-1	TRBJ2-7	15	many	CSARDVSGQLYEQYF	TGCAGTGCTAGAGACGTTAGCGGCCAACTCTACGAGCAGTACTTC
-	TRBV11-1	TRBJ1-4	15	many	CASRGSGTKNEKLFF	TGTGCCAGCAGAGGATCGGGGACGAAGAATGAAAAACTGTTTTTT
TRBD2	TRBV27	TRBJ2-1	15	many	CASSTASGRSYEQFF	TGTGCCAGCAGTACAGCTAGCGGGAGATCGTATGAGCAGTTCTTC
TRBD2	TRBV24-1	TRBJ2-1	15	-	CATSVISGIRNEQFF	TGTGCCACCAGTGTGATTAGCGGGATACGCAATGAGCAGTTCTTC